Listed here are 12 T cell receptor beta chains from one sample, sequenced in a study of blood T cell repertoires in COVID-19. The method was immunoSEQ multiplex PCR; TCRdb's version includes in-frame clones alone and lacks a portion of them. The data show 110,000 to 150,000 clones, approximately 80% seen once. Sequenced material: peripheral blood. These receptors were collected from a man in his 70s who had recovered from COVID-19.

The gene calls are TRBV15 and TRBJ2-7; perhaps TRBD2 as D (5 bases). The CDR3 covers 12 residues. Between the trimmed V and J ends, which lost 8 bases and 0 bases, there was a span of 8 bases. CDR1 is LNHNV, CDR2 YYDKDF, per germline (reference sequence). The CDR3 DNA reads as TGTGCCACCGAGGACTTCTCCTACGAGCAGTACTTC. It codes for CATEDFSYEQYF.

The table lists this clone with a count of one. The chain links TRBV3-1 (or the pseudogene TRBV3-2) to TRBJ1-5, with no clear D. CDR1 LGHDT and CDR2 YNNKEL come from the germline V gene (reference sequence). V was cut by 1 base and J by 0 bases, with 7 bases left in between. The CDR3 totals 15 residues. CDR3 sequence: CASSQGGDSNQPQHF. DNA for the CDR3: TGTGCCAGCAGCCAAGGCGGGGATAGCAATCAGCCCCAGCATTTT.

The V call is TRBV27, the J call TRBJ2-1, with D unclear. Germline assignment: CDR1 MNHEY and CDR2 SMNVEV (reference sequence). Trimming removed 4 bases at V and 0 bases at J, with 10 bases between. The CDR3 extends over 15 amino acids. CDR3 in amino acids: CASSYFVSSYNEQFF. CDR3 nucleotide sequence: TGTGCCAGCAGTTATTTTGTGAGCTCCTACAATGAGCAGTTCTTC.

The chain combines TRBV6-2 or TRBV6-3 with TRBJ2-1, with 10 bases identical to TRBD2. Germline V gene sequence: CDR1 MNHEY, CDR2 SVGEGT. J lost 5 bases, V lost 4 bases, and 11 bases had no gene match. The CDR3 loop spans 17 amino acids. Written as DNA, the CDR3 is TGTGCCAGCAGTTCCTCGTTAGCGGGAGGCCCTGACAATGAGCAGTTCTTC. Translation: CASSSSLAGGPDNEQFF.

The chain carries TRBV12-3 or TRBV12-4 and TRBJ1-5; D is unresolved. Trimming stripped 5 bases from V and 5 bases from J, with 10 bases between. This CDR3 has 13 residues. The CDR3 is CASSPGRYQPQHF. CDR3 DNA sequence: TGTGCCAGCAGTCCTGGGCGTTATCAGCCCCAGCATTTT.

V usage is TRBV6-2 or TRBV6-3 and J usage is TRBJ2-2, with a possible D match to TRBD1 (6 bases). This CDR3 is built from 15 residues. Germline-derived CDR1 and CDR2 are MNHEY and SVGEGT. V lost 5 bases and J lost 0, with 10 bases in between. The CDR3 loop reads CASSSRGANTGELFF. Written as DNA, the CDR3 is TGTGCCAGCAGTAGCAGGGGTGCGAACACCGGGGAGCTGTTTTTT.

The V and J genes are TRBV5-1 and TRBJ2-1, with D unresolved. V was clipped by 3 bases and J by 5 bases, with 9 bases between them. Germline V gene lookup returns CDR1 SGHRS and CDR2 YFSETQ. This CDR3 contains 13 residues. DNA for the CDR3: TGCGCCAGCAGCTCCTCACCGGACAATGAGCAGTTCTTC. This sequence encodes CASSSSPDNEQFF.

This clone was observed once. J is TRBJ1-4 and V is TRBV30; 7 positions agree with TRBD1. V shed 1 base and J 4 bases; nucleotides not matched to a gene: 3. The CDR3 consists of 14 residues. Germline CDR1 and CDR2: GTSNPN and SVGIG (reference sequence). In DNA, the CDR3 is TGTGCCTGGAGTGCGACAGGGTTTAATGAAAAACTGTTTTTT. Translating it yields CAWSATGFNEKLFF. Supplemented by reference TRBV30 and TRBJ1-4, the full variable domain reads SQTIHQWPATLVQPVGSPLSLECTVEGTSNPNLYWYRQAAGRGLQLLFYSVGIGQISSEVPQNLSASRPQDRQFILSSKKLLLSDSGFYLCAWSATGFNEKLFFGSGTQLSVL.

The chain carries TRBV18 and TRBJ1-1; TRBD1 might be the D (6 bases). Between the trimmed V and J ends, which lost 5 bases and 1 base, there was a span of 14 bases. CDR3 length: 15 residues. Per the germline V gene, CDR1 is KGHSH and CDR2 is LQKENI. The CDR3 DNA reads TGTGCCAGCTCATACAACAGGGCACCGAACACTGAAGCTTTCTTT. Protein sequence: CASSYNRAPNTEAFF.

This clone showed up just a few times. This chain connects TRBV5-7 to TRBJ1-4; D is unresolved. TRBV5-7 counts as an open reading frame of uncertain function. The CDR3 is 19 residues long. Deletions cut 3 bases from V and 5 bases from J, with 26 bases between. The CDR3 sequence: CASSWPTCQARGLNEKLFF. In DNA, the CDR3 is TGTGCCAGCAGCTGGCCTACATGTCAGGCCCGGGGATTAAATGAAAAACTGTTTTTT.

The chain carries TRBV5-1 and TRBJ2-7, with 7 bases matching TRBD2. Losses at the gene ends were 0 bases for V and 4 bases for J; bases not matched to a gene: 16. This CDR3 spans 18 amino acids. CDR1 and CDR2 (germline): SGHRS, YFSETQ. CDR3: CASSLDPVGLAVSYEQYF. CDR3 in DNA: TGCGCCAGCAGCTTGGACCCAGTCGGCCTAGCGGTTTCTTACGAGCAGTACTTC.

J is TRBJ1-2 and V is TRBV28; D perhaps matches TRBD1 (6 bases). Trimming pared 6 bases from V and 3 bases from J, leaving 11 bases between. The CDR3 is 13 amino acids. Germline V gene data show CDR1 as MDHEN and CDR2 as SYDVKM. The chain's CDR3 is CASREGGYYGYTF. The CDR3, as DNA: TGTGCCAGCAGAGAAGGGGGTTACTATGGCTACACCTTC.